This is a list of T cell receptor beta chains from one sample in a study of T-cell memory formation after mild COVID-19. A single record per CDR3 protein comes from TCRdb applying MiXCR to the 5' RACE reads. This sample has approximately 300,000 distinct CDR3 sequences, with over 7% found just once. Specimen: PBMCs or a T cell subset sorted from them (not recorded which). These receptors were taken from a man in his late teens or twenties who had mild COVID-19 (a few samples of this study predate the infection). Cell type and time point are not known. CDR3s include the opening cysteine and the closing phenylalanine or tryptophan. The D gene is left open where the match is weak. Clone sizes are given selectively: once, few, many, or a class where the clone is expanded.

>-|TRBV5-1|TRBJ2-1|-
TGCGCCAGCCAAAAGGGGGGGGATGAGCAGTTCTTC
CASQKGGDEQFF
>-|TRBV5-1|TRBJ2-1|-
TGCGCCAGCAGCTTGGACACCTCCTACAATGAGCAGTTCTTC
CASSLDTSYNEQFF
>-|TRBV13|TRBJ2-7|TRBD2
TGTGCCAGCAGCACGGGGGGGGAGGGAGCTTTTTACGAGCAGTACTTC
CASSTGGEGAFYEQYF
>-|TRBV10-3|TRBJ2-5|-
TGTGCCATCAGATCTTGGGACCAAGAGACCCAGTACTTC
CAIRSWDQETQYF
>-|TRBV10-3|TRBJ2-6|-
TGTGCCATCAGTGATGGGGCCTCTGGGGCCAACGTCCTGACTTTC
CAISDGASGANVLTF
>-|TRBV18|TRBJ2-7|TRBD1
TGTGCCAGCTCCTCTTCGACCGGGACAGGGAGCTCCTACGAGCAGTACTTC
CASSSSTGTGSSYEQYF
>few|TRBV5-4|TRBJ2-3|-
TGTGCCAGCAGCTTCGTGGGGGGGGCGGATACGCAGTATTTT
CASSFVGGADTQYF
>-|TRBV7-8|TRBJ2-3|TRBD2
TGTGCCAGCAGCTTAACGGCGGGAGGCACAGATACGCAGTATTTT
CASSLTAGGTDTQYF
>many|TRBV7-3|TRBJ2-3|TRBD2
TGTGCCAGCAGTTTCAGCGGGGGGGCCCTAGATACGCAGTATTTT
CASSFSGGALDTQYF
>many|TRBV7-2|TRBJ2-2|-
TGTGCCAGCAGCTTAGTACGGGTCACCGGGGAGCTGTTTTTT
CASSLVRVTGELFF
>-|TRBV15|TRBJ2-6|-
TGTGCCACCAGCAGAGACACGTCTGGGGCCAACGTCCTGACTTTC
CATSRDTSGANVLTF
>many|TRBV5-5|TRBJ2-1|TRBD1
TGTGCCAGCAGCCCCCCGGGACAGGGATCGGATGAGCAGTTCTTC
CASSPPGQGSDEQFF
>few|TRBV5-4|TRBJ2-7|TRBD2
TGTGCCAGCAGCTTGGCCGTGGGGGGGGCCTACGAGCAGTACTTC
CASSLAVGGAYEQYF
>few|TRBV7-2|TRBJ2-3|-
TGTGCCAGCAGCCCCCGGTTTAGCACAGATACGCAGTATTTT
CASSPRFSTDTQYF
>-|TRBV20-1|TRBJ2-1|-
TGCAGTGCTTCAGGCTACAATGAGCAGTTCTTC
CSASGYNEQFF
>-|TRBV28|TRBJ2-3|-
TGTGCCAGCAGTTACTTTCTCTCGGGGGTCTATCGGGATACGCAGTATTTT
CASSYFLSGVYRDTQYF
>-|TRBV11-2|TRBJ2-1|TRBD2
TGTGCCAGCAACTTTCATGGCGGGGGGGCATATGAGCAGTTCTTC
CASNFHGGGAYEQFF
>few|TRBV5-1|TRBJ2-1|TRBD2
TGCGCCAGCAGCAGGTTTAGCGGGGGAGACTACAATGAGCAGTTCTTC
CASSRFSGGDYNEQFF
>-|TRBV29-1|TRBJ2-1|-
TGCAGCGTTGACGGGAGCTCCTACAATGAGCAGTTCTTC
CSVDGSSYNEQFF
>-|TRBV5-1|TRBJ2-5|TRBD2
TGCGCCAGCAGCTTGTTCGCTAGCGGGGGGGCTGAGACCCAGTACTTC
CASSLFASGGAETQYF
>few|TRBV3-1|TRBJ2-3|-
TGTGCCAGCAGCAGGGACGGATCTAGCACAGATACGCAGTATTTT
CASSRDGSSTDTQYF
>few|TRBV7-2|TRBJ2-7|TRBD2
TGTGCCAGCAGCTTAGCGATGGGTAGCGGGGGTGCTTACGAGCAGTACTTC
CASSLAMGSGGAYEQYF
>many|TRBV5-1|TRBJ2-3|-
TGCGCCAGCAGCCCCGTGGCGGGAAACCCCGGGACAGCTACGACCACAGATACGCAGTATTTT
CASSPVAGNPGTATTTDTQYF
>many|TRBV6-5|TRBJ2-3|TRBD2
TGTGCCACTTGCCAGGGGCGGGGGGGCGATACGCAGTATTTT
CATCQGRGGDTQYF
>-|TRBV12-3/TRBV12-4|TRBJ1-1|-
TGTGCCAGCAGTCACTACCCTACCCGGGGCGGGAACACTGAAGCTTTCTTT
CASSHYPTRGGNTEAFF
>few|TRBV20-1|TRBJ2-5|-
TGCAGTGCTAGAGTTTGGGAGACCCAGTACTTC
CSARVWETQYF
>many|TRBV10-3|TRBJ2-1|TRBD2
TGTGCCATCAGTGCCCCCAGCTCTAGCGGGGGGATATATGAGCAGTTCTTC
CAISAPSSSGGIYEQFF
>few|TRBV24-1|TRBJ2-3|-
TGTGCCACCAGTGCCGGGGGTCATCGTAGCACAGATACGCAGTATTTT
CATSAGGHRSTDTQYF
>few|TRBV7-9|TRBJ2-3|-
TGTGCCGTGGAGGGGAAATATACGCAGTATTTT
CAVEGKYTQYF
>few|TRBV30|TRBJ2-2|-
TGTGCCTGGAGCGGGACTCCGAACACCGGGGAGCTGTTTTTT
CAWSGTPNTGELFF
>-|TRBV5-1|TRBJ1-6|-
TGCGCCAGCAGTTCCAAGTCCAGGGAATCACCCCTCCACTTT
CASSSKSRESPLHF
>-|TRBV20-1|TRBJ1-1|TRBD1
TGCAGTGCTAGTCAGGGGGGAATGAACACTGAAGCTTTCTTT
CSASQGGMNTEAFF
>few|TRBV20-1|TRBJ2-3|TRBD2
TGCAGTGCTAGTGCTATCGGACTAGCGGGGGGGAAGGGTACGCAGTATTTT
CSASAIGLAGGKGTQYF
>many|TRBV5-1|TRBJ2-3|TRBD2
TGCGCCAGCAGCTTGCAGCCCGGGACTAGAATGGGCGCAGATACGCAGTATTTT
CASSLQPGTRMGADTQYF
>-|TRBV4-2|TRBJ1-6|-
TGTGCCAGCAGCTACGGAGGGTCACCCCTCCACTTT
CASSYGGSPLHF
>-|TRBV5-1|TRBJ2-2|TRBD1
TGCGCCAGCAGCCCAGGGACAGCAGACACCGGGGAGCTGTTTTTT
CASSPGTADTGELFF
>few|TRBV2|TRBJ1-6|TRBD1
TGTGCCACCCGGGACAGGGATAATTCACCCCTCCACTTT
CATRDRDNSPLHF
>few|TRBV7-2|TRBJ2-2|-
TGTGCCAGCAGCTCTACTAGTTCCGGGGAGCTGTTTTTT
CASSSTSSGELFF
>few|TRBV25-1|TRBJ2-6|-
TGTGCCAGCAGGCCCGGTGCTTCTGGGGCCAACGTCCTGACTTTC
CASRPGASGANVLTF
>-|TRBV12-3/TRBV12-4|TRBJ2-7|TRBD2
TGTGCCAGCAGTCTTACTAGCGGGGGGAAGCAGTACTTC
CASSLTSGGKQYF
>-|TRBV15|TRBJ1-5|-
TGTGCCACCAGCAGAGCCCCTCGAGCTAATCAGCCCCAGCATTTT
CATSRAPRANQPQHF
>few|TRBV7-9|TRBJ2-3|-
TGTGCCAGCAGCTTATTCCCAGATACGCAGTATTTT
CASSLFPDTQYF
>-|TRBV5-5|TRBJ1-2|-
TGTGCCAGCAGCTTCCGGGACGCAAGCGAATATGGCTACACCTTC
CASSFRDASEYGYTF
>few|TRBV6-2/TRBV6-3|TRBJ2-1|-
TGTGCCAGCAGAACTCCCTGGGGCAATGAGCAGTTCTTC
CASRTPWGNEQFF
>many|TRBV4-1|TRBJ1-3|-
TGCGCCAGCAGCCAAGGCCGGACGGTACTTACCTCTGGAAACACCATATATTTT
CASSQGRTVLTSGNTIYF
>many|TRBV10-3|TRBJ1-1|-
TGTGCCATCAGCGAACAGGGAGGTGAAGCTTTCTTT
CAISEQGGEAFF
>few|TRBV15|TRBJ2-7|-
TGTGCCACCAGCAGAGTTGGGGACGAGCAGTACTTC
CATSRVGDEQYF
>-|TRBV9|TRBJ1-1|-
TGTGCCAGCAGCGTAGGTGGTACCCTAATTGAAGCTTTCTTT
CASSVGGTLIEAFF
>-|TRBV20-1|TRBJ2-3|TRBD2
TGCAGTGCTTCTCCCGATGTTAGCGGGGGGCGGGGAGATACGCAGTATTTT
CSASPDVSGGRGDTQYF
>many|TRBV5-1|TRBJ2-3|TRBD1
TGCGCCAGCAGCGATCGGACAGGGGGCCCAGATACGCAGTATTTT
CASSDRTGGPDTQYF